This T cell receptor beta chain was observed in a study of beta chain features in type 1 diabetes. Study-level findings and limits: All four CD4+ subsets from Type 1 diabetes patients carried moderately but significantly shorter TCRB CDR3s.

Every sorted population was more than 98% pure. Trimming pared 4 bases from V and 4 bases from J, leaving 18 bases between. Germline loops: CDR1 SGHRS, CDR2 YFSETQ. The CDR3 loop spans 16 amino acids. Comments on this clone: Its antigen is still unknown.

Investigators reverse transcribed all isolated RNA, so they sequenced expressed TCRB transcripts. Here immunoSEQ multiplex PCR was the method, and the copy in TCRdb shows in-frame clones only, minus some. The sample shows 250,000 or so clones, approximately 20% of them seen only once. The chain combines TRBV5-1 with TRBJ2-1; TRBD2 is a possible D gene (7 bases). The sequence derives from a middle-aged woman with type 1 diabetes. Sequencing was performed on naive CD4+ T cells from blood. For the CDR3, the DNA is TGCGCCAGCAGCCCCACAAGGGGAGGGGGGTACAATGAGCAGTTCTTC. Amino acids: CASSPTRGGGYNEQFF.